This T cell receptor (beta chain) was profiled in a study of blood T cells in healthy people across ages. Germline V gene lookup returns CDR1 LNHNV and CDR2 YYDKDF (reference sequence). This CDR3 has 13 amino acids. Trimming cost V 4 bases and J 4 bases; bases outside gene matches: 4. The people who gave samples were healthy Caucasians from Russia, aged about 6 to 100. Around 10 milliliters of peripheral blood were drawn from each donor. Combining a sample-barcoded 5' primer with a J-beta primer mix, a second PCR ran for roughly 7 to 11 cycles. Using its own MiXCR run on the 5' RACE reads, TCRdb lists one record per CDR3 protein. The table lists about 640,000 distinct CDR3 sequences, about 54% of them singletons.

This TCR was sampled from a man aged 60 to 69 in good health. J is TRBJ2-7 and V is TRBV15; TRBD1 matches 7 bases. Sample: blood. This chain's CDR3 is CATSKGQLYEQYF. As DNA, the CDR3 is TGTGCCACCAGCAAGGGACAGCTATACGAGCAGTACTTC.